The next 16 T cell receptor beta chains were all read from a single sample in a study of blood T cell repertoires in COVID-19. Method: immunoSEQ multiplex PCR; TCRdb's copy keeps in-frame clones and lacks some. Here the sample spans some 150,000 clones, 84% being singletons. Sequencing was carried out using peripheral blood. All receptors come from a woman aged 45 to 65 with acute or convalescent COVID-19.

This clone occurred once. V usage is TRBV28 and J usage is TRBJ1-2, with D uncertain. Looked up from germline, CDR1 is MDHEN and CDR2 is SYDVKM. The V and J ends lost 2 bases and 4 bases respectively, with 8 bases between them. The CDR3 covers 13 residues. CDR3 residues: CASSLQQIYGYTF. The DNA of the CDR3 is TGTGCCAGCAGTTTACAACAGATCTATGGCTACACCTTC.

The chain couples TRBV6-1 to TRBJ2-7; 10 bases are shared with TRBD1. Trimming cost V 2 bases and J 2 bases; bases outside gene matches: 6. The CDR3 is 16 amino acids. CDR1 and CDR2 from the germline V gene are MNHNS and SASEGT. CDR3 bases: TGTGCCAGCAGTGAACCGGGACAGGGGATGCCCTACGAGCAGTACTTC. Amino acid sequence: CASSEPGQGMPYEQYF.

This sequence joins TRBV2 and TRBJ2-3; D may be TRBD2 (6 bases). Germline V gene data show CDR1 as SNHLY and CDR2 as FYNNEI. This CDR3 has 15 residues. V gave up 7 bases and J gave up 2 bases, with 16 bases separating them. The CDR3 nucleotides read TGTGCCAGCATCGGTGGGGGACTGAACACAGATACGCAGTATTTT. The encoded protein is CASIGGGLNTDTQYF.

The chain recombines TRBV5-1 with TRBJ2-7; the D is unclear. The CDR3 length is 13 residues. From germline, CDR1 is SGHRS and CDR2 YFSETQ. Trimming pared 1 base from V and 3 bases from J, leaving 8 bases between. CDR3 in DNA: TGCGCCAGCAGCTTGAGTGGCGGCTACGAGCAGTACTTC. It yields the protein CASSLSGGYEQYF.

This clone was picked up a small number of times. This chain links TRBV18 with TRBJ1-4; D not resolved. The CDR3 totals 13 residues. The V and J ends lost 4 bases and 4 bases respectively, with 7 bases between them. The germline gives CDR1 KGHSH, CDR2 LQKENI. In DNA, the CDR3 is TGTGCCAGCTCACTTGACATTAATGAAAAACTGTTTTTT. Translation gives CASSLDINEKLFF.

The chain's CDR3 is CASSFTSEETQYF. The CDR3 DNA reads as TGTGCCAGCAGCTTCACTAGTGAGGAGACCCAGTACTTC. The chain couples TRBV7-3 to TRBJ2-5; maybe TRBD2 (5 bases). Trimming took 3 bases from V and 5 from J, leaving 10 bases between them. This CDR3 region has 13 residues. Germline-derived CDR1 and CDR2 are SGHTA and FQGTGA.

In this sample, this clone turned up once. J is TRBJ1-5 and V is TRBV28; D unresolved. The CDR3 has 15 residues. V was shortened by 1 base and J by 0 bases, with 7 bases between the two germline ends. The germline V gene has CDR1 MDHEN and CDR2 SYDVKM. The CDR3 nucleotides read TGTGCCAGCAGTTTATTCAGAAATAGCAATCAGCCCCAGCATTTT. Its translation: CASSLFRNSNQPQHF.

V usage is TRBV12-3 or TRBV12-4 and J usage is TRBJ2-1; D may be TRBD2 (6 bases). The length of the CDR3 is 12 residues. V dropped 3 bases and J dropped 11 bases, with 11 bases sitting between them. This CDR3 reads CASSFSGTQQFF. The CDR3 region has the DNA TGTGCCAGCAGTTTTTCCGGGACTCAGCAGTTCTTC.

The chain joins TRBV7-2 to TRBJ1-5; 8 bases map to TRBD1. This CDR3 is built from 16 residues. The germline V gene encodes CDR1 SGHTA and CDR2 FQGNSA. Unmatched junction bases numbered 16, after V lost 6 bases and J lost 9 bases. CDR3 region: CASSYWATGALGPQHF. The CDR3 DNA reads TGTGCCAGCAGTTATTGGGCGACAGGGGCCTTGGGGCCCCAGCATTTT. Looking up the rest from reference TRBV7-2 and TRBJ1-5 gives the full variable domain: GAGVSQSPSNKVTEKGKDVELRCDPISGHTALYWYRQSLGQGLEFLIYFQGNSAPDKSGLPSDRFSAERTGGSVSTLTIQRTQQEDSAVYLCASSYWATGALGPQHFGDGTRLSIL.

The chain links TRBV9 to TRBJ2-3; 8 bases are a match to TRBD2. The CDR3 has 15 amino acids. The junction had 5 bases not matched to a gene; V was cut back by 4 bases and J by 1 base. Germline CDR1 is SGDLS and CDR2 is YYNGEE. The CDR3 nucleotides read TGTGCCAGCAGCCCCTATAGCGGGGGCACAGATACGCAGTATTTT. Its translation: CASSPYSGGTDTQYF.

The chain joins TRBV7-2 to TRBJ1-2, with TRBD1 as a possible D gene (6 bases). CDR3 length equals 16 residues. Germline V gene data show CDR1 as SGHTA and CDR2 as FQGNSA. The V and J ends lost 5 bases and 0 bases respectively, with 16 bases between them. The DNA of the CDR3 is TGTGCCAGCAGCCCTCACGGCGGGGGCTCTAACTATGGCTACACCTTC. This encodes CASSPHGGGSNYGYTF.

This rearrangement joins TRBV3-1 (or the pseudogene TRBV3-2) to TRBJ2-2; D gene unclear. V was shortened by 0 bases and J by 3 bases, with 5 bases between the two germline ends. This CDR3 is built from 14 residues. CDR1 and CDR2 (germline): LGHDT, YNNKEL (reference sequence). CDR3 nucleotides: TGTGCCAGCAGCCAAGATCGGGACACCGGGGAGCTGTTTTTT. It codes for CASSQDRDTGELFF.

The CDR3 spells CASSEAERMNTEAFF. The CDR3 region has the DNA TGTGCCAGCAGTGAAGCGGAGAGAATGAACACTGAAGCTTTCTTT. The V call is TRBV2, the J call TRBJ1-1; no firm D call. V was trimmed by 0 bases and J by 0 bases, leaving 8 bases between them. The CDR3 has 15 residues. Germline V gives CDR1 SNHLY, CDR2 FYNNEI.

This chain joins TRBV20-1 and TRBJ2-6; 11 bases map to TRBD1. CDR1 is DFQATT, CDR2 SNEGSKA, per germline (reference sequence). V lost 3 bases, J lost 0 bases, and 7 bases stayed unmatched. CDR3 length equals 18 residues. DNA for the CDR3: TGCAGTGCTAGTTTGGGACAGGGGGGCTACTCTGGGGCCAACGTCCTGACTTTC. Residues: CSASLGQGGYSGANVLTF.

The rearrangement links TRBV5-1 to TRBJ2-5; a weak D match, TRBD2 (7 bases). V was pared by 7 bases and J by 3 bases, with 13 bases between. The CDR3 has 13 residues. Germline CDR1 is SGHRS and CDR2 is YFSETQ. The CDR3 protein is CASGRGAEETQYF. In DNA form, the CDR3 reads TGCGCCAGCGGGAGGGGGGCGGAAGAGACCCAGTACTTC. Full variable domain (missing parts from reference TRBV5-1 and TRBJ2-5): KAGVTQTPRYLIKTRGQQVTLSCSPISGHRSVSWYQQTPGQGLQFLFEYFSETQRNKGNFPGRFSGRQFSNSRSEMNVSTLELGDSALYLCASGRGAEETQYFGPGTRLLVL.

A word on this clone: The sample has other DNA sequences that encode this CDR3 too. This chain uses TRBV7-9 with TRBJ1-5; D possibly corresponds to TRBD1 (5 bases). V lost 2 bases to trimming and J lost 7 bases, with 9 bases between them. Germline CDR1 SEHNR, CDR2 FQNEAQ (reference sequence). This CDR3 has 13 amino acids. The CDR3 region has the DNA TGTGCCAGCAGCTTACAGGGTAGCCAGCCCCAGCATTTT. Translating it yields CASSLQGSQPQHF.